This T cell receptor (beta chain) was found in a study of cytotoxic CD8 clonotypes in ibrutinib-treated CLL. Data came from immunoSEQ multiplex PCR; TCRdb stores just in-frame clones and leaves some out. Among under 150,000 clones, about 85% were seen once, and the ten largest hold 2.5% to 3.5%. Notes on the study in general: Baseline clonality, above age-matched healthy donor levels, tracked circulating CD8+ T-cell counts.

On this clone itself: What it recognizes is unknown.

V was shortened by 2 bases and J by 0 bases, with 0 bases between the two germline ends. The CDR3 is 12 amino acids. Germline CDR1 and CDR2: WNHNN and SYGVQD (reference sequence). The sequence was obtained from a human donor with chronic lymphocytic leukemia. The rearrangement uses TRBV10-1 and TRBJ2-3; D is unclear. This specimen was PBMCs, taken after 24 months of ibrutinib treatment. The DNA of the CDR3 is TGCGCCAGCAGTGAGAGCACAGATACGCAGTATTTT. Residues: CASSESTDTQYF.